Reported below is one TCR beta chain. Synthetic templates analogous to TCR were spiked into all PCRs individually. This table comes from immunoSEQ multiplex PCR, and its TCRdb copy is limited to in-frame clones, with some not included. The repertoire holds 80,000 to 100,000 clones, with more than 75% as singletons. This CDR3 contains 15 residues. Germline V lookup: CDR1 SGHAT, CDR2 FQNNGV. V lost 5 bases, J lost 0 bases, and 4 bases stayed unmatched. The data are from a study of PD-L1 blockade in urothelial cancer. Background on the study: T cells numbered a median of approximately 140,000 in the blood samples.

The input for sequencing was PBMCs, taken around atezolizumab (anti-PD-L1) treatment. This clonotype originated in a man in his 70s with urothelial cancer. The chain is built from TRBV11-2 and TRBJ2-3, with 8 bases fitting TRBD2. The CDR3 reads CASSGIAGSTDTQYF. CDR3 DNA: TGTGCCAGCAGCGGCATAGCGGGAAGCACAGATACGCAGTATTTT.